The sequence of this T cell receptor (beta chain) was determined in a study of vaccination effects on CD4 cells after COVID-19 (dated by TCRdb to between 2021 and 2024). For the study in its entirety: Across the study, the median time from the second dose to post-vaccine sampling was 72 days (range 14 to 241). SARS-CoV-2 spike-specific CD4+ TCR repertoires were compared before and after mRNA vaccination in COVID-19 convalescent patients and in infection-naive vaccine recipients. In the study, cultures from other donors were sequenced using the Oncomine TCR Beta short-read assay on an Illumina iSeq 100. Altogether, roughly 10 COVID-19 convalescent patients and a few SARS-CoV-2-naive healthy vaccine recipients made up the full study. Overall study outcomes, separate from this receptor: Limitations of the study were the small number of convalescent patients and the absence of early post-infection timepoints. Marked clonal contraction was observed in both infection-induced and vaccine-induced clones at late post-vaccination timepoints, consistent with waning T cell responses. Among healthy vaccine recipients, nearly all vaccine-induced clones were SARS-CoV-2 mono-reactive, and just 1 of 255 was cross-reactive with common cold coronaviruses.

The ViraFEST assay stimulated PBMC with viral peptide pools and then used TCR sequencing to identify antigen-specific CD4+ T cell clonotypes by expansion. After less than 13 days of culture, CD4+ T cells were isolated with the EasySep CD4+ T cell isolation kit. Participants received two doses of either the BNT162b2 or the mRNA-1273 mRNA SARS-CoV-2 vaccine. Negative nucleocapsid antibody results before and after vaccination confirmed that the healthy vaccine recipients had no prior SARS-CoV-2 infection. Each well held over 1.5 million PBMC cultured in IMDM containing about 5.4% human AB serum, 9 to 10 IU/ml IL-2 and gentamicin, along with about 9.3 ug/ml peptides. Half of the culture medium was replaced with fresh IL-2-containing medium on days 3 and 7. Each peptide stimulation condition was cultured in triplicate wells unless otherwise noted. PBMC were separated from whole blood using Ficoll-Paque Plus gradient centrifugation and were then either cryopreserved at -140C or used fresh. The overlapping peptide pools covered the spike proteins of SARS-CoV-2 as well as those of the common cold coronaviruses HCoV-NL63, HCoV-OC43 and HCoV-229E. The QIAamp micro DNA kit was used to extract genomic DNA from the cultured CD4+ T cells.

Remarks on this clone: What this receptor recognizes is not known. No much larger clone exists at a distance of one base, and base qualities are not known.

The library was built by means of the immunoSEQ multiplex PCR assay. DNA from the cultured, isolated CD4+ T cells was subjected to TCR beta CDR3 sequencing. The original methods were these. Non-productive TCR sequences were removed, reads were trimmed to the CDR3 region, and CDR3s of at least 7 amino acids were retained. The MANAFEST web app was used to pick out antigen-specific clonotypes by comparing their expansion in peptide wells with that in reference cultures. To be called positive, a clone needed expansion at FDR<0.05 compared with the reference and with all other wells, an odds ratio greater than 5, and a frequency greater than 0.1% in two replicate wells. Clonotypes significantly expanded in SARS-CoV-2 spike wells and in at least one common cold coronavirus spike condition were defined as cross-reactive. Levenshtein distance calculated with the stringdist R package was used to assess CDR3 similarity, and unrooted trees were constructed with ape in R 3.6.1. In its TCRdb copy, this immuneACCESS table keeps in-frame sequences only and misses some clones. Where compared with another copy, unresolved V genes explain less than half of these, and the others have no known cause. The D gene and trimming were derived from the DNA, and the V and J assignments and clone size from that table. In this sample the table shows some 34,000 clones, roughly 82% of which occur a single time. Roughly 1.6% of the sample comes from the top ten.

Based on the germline V gene, the CDR1 and CDR2 sequences are SGHRS and YFSETQ. V drops 4 bases and J drops 9 bases, leaving 11 bases in between. From cysteine to phenylalanine, the CDR3 is 12 amino acids long. The DNA shown is the 36-base CDR3, in frame from base 1. The receptor was derived from a human donor who received a COVID-19 vaccine. Some clones in this sample may be carry-over from other donors' samples. Sequences were derived from CD4+ T cells from PBMCs cultured with HCoV-NL63 spike peptides, sampled after COVID-19 vaccination. The sample's cell subset or site, from its label and the paper: HCoV-NL63 spike overlapping peptide pool stimulation. Recombination linked TRBV5-1 to TRBJ2-1; the D region possibly corresponds to TRBD2 (5 bases align). This receptor has the CDR3 CASSQTGGEQFF. The DNA sequence is TGCGCCAGCAGCCAAACCGGAGGTGAGCAGTTCTTC.